A single sample is the source of the 28 T cell receptor beta chains below, sequenced in a study of T cells after yellow fever vaccination (dated by TCRdb to between 2018 and 2021). Per the publication, the treatment or condition label means: live attenuated yellow fever vaccine strain. The method behind the library was 5' RACE. For sequencing, an Illumina HiSeq 2500 was employed. TCRdb reran the public reads through fastp at Q25 and MiXCR, keeping productive beta chains. Rows matching on CDR3 protein sequence are summarized as one entry with the most common DNA and genes. A total of 68,000 or so distinct CDR3 sequences appear in this sample, 7.4% of them only once. Together, the top ten hold just over 35% of the sample. The sample in question was CD8+ T cells sorted from PBMCs, obtained 15 days after the yellow fever booster vaccination. The source is a man in his thirties or forties who received the YFV17D yellow fever vaccine.

At least ten counts were recorded for this clonotype. The V and J genes are TRBV27 and TRBJ2-2, with D unclear. The length of the CDR3 is 12 residues. Germline assignment: CDR1 MNHEY and CDR2 SMNVEV (reference sequence). V gave up 5 bases and J gave up 3 bases, with 4 bases separating them. CDR3 DNA sequence: TGTGCCAGCAGTCCTTACACCGGGGAGCTGTTTTTT. This gives the protein CASSPYTGELFF.

The chain has TRBV9 and TRBJ2-5; the D call may be TRBD1 or TRBD2 (6 bases each). V lost 0 bases, J lost 0 bases, and 12 bases lay in between. The germline V gene has CDR1 SGDLS and CDR2 YYNGEE. CDR3 size: 16 residues. DNA for the CDR3: TGTGCCAGCAGCGTAGGGGGGGCGGCCCACCAAGAGACCCAGTACTTC. It translates to CASSVGGAAHQETQYF.

This clonotype was seen repeatedly, ten times or more. As DNA, the CDR3 is TGCGCCAGCAGCCAAGATTCGGAGCTAGCGGGAAGGGAAGAGACCCAGTACTTC. Its translation: CASSQDSELAGREETQYF. The J gene is TRBJ2-5, the V gene TRBV4-3; 9 bases fit TRBD2. Germline CDR1 and CDR2: LGHNA and YSLEER. V shed 0 bases, J shed 3 bases, and the junction held 11 bases outside the gene matches. The CDR3 covers 18 residues.

Points on this clonotype: A much larger clone lies a single base off, so this may be a read error. The chain has TRBV20-1 and TRBJ2-3; D perhaps matches TRBD1 (5 bases). CDR3 length: 15 amino acids. Germline values: CDR1 DFQATT, CDR2 SNEGSKA (reference sequence). The CDR3 protein is CSARDLRGRGDTLYF. The DNA of the CDR3 is TGCAGTGCTAGAGATTTAAGGGGCCGCGGAGATACGCTGTATTTT.

Remarks on this clonotype: A much larger clone differs from this one at a single base, so this may be a read error. This chain's CDR3 is CASSLVNLGDEQFF. The CDR3 bases are TGTGCCAGCAGTCTCGTCAACTTGGGCGATGAGCAGTTCTTC. The chain links TRBV6-2 or TRBV6-3 to TRBJ2-1; D is uncertain. The CDR3 runs 14 residues. V was shortened by 5 bases and J by 8 bases, with 16 bases between the two germline ends. Germline lookup yields CDR1 MNHEY and CDR2 SVGEGT.

This clonotype was counted ten times or more. J is TRBJ2-5 and V is TRBV6-5, with D possibly being TRBD1 or TRBD2 (5 bases each). The V gene's germline CDR1 is MNHEY and CDR2 SVGAGI. The CDR3 has 17 residues. V lost 4 bases to trimming and J lost 1 base, with 19 bases between them. CDR3 in DNA: TGTGCCAGCAGTTCCGGTTCAAGGGACGCATTCCAAGAGACCCAGTACTTC. It is translated as CASSSGSRDAFQETQYF.

This clonotype showed up many times. The rearrangement uses TRBV9 and TRBJ2-1, with 10 bases that match TRBD2. From germline, CDR1 is SGDLS and CDR2 YYNGEE. This CDR3 has 13 residues. The V segment lost 7 bases and the J segment 6 bases; nucleotides outside the gene matches: 4. Here the CDR3 DNA reads TGTGCCAGCCGGGGACTAGCGAGCAATGAGCAGTTCTTC. It is translated as CASRGLASNEQFF.

This clonotype was seen repeatedly, ten times or more. The V and J genes are TRBV27 and TRBJ1-1; tentatively, D is TRBD1 (5 bases). CDR1 and CDR2 from the germline V gene are MNHEY and SMNVEV (reference sequence). V was clipped by 5 bases and J by 7 bases, with 11 bases between them. The CDR3 length is 12 residues. CDR3: CASSLTQGEAFF. DNA of the CDR3: TGTGCCAGCAGTCTCACCCAGGGTGAAGCTTTCTTT.

This clonotype was counted ten times or more. The chain uses TRBV29-1 and TRBJ2-1; 8 bases agree with TRBD2. J lost 2 bases, V lost 4 bases, and 4 bases had no gene match. Germline lookup yields CDR1 SQVTM and CDR2 ANQGSEA. CDR3 size: 14 residues. For the CDR3, the DNA is TGCAGCGTTGCAAGCGGGAGTACCTACAATGAGCAGTTCTTC. Translating it yields CSVASGSTYNEQFF.

This clonotype was counted at least ten times. This chain links TRBV25-1 with TRBJ1-2, with 8 bases lining up with TRBD1. V lost 5 bases to trimming and J lost 1 base; unmatched junction nucleotides: 6. The CDR3 totals 15 residues. Germline loops: CDR1 MGHDK, CDR2 SYGVNS. CDR3 nucleotide sequence: TGTGCCAGCAGTCCTCAGGGGGCGGTTAACTATGGCTACACCTTC. Translation: CASSPQGAVNYGYTF.

This clonotype was observed at least ten times. The rearrangement joins TRBV15 to TRBJ2-1; 12 bases are shared with TRBD2. The J segment lost 9 bases and the V segment lost 5 bases, leaving 5 bases of the junction unmatched. Germline lookup yields CDR1 LNHNV and CDR2 YYDKDF (reference sequence). This CDR3 region has 14 residues. CDR3 DNA sequence: TGTGCCACCAGCCCTCGACTAGCGGGAGTTGAGCAGTTCTTC. It yields the protein CATSPRLAGVEQFF.

Ten or more counts support this clonotype. V usage is TRBV29-1 and J usage is TRBJ2-7; D might be TRBD2 (7 bases). V was clipped by 4 bases and J by 2 bases, with 12 bases between them. CDR3 size: 13 residues. Germline V gene sequence: CDR1 SQVTM, CDR2 ANQGSEA. CDR3 loop: CSVGPGGPYEQYF. CDR3 in DNA: TGCAGCGTTGGCCCCGGGGGGCCCTACGAGCAGTACTTC.

This clonotype was seen repeatedly, ten times or more. J is TRBJ2-1 and V is TRBV3-1; a weak D match, TRBD1 (5 bases). The germline gives CDR1 LGHDT, CDR2 YNNKEL (reference sequence). With 0 bases removed from V and 1 base from J, the gap between germline ends came to 7 bases. CDR3 length: 15 amino acids. The CDR3 region is CASSQEGPSYNEQFF. Written as DNA, the CDR3 is TGTGCCAGCAGCCAAGAGGGGCCGTCCTACAATGAGCAGTTCTTC.

This clonotype was detected ten times or more. The CDR3 region is CASRVSTEAFF. For the CDR3, the DNA is TGTGCCAGCAGGGTGAGCACTGAAGCTTTCTTT. The chain has TRBV2 and TRBJ1-1, with D unclear. CDR3 length: 11 residues. Germline CDR1 and CDR2: SNHLY and FYNNEI. V lost 6 bases and J lost 4, with 6 bases in between.

CDR3 loop: CAIGGQGAGEQYF. The DNA of the CDR3 is TGTGCCATCGGGGGACAGGGGGCCGGCGAGCAGTACTTC. The chain combines TRBV10-3 with TRBJ2-7, with 12 bases identical to TRBD1. This CDR3 has 13 amino acids. After removal of 8 bases from V and 6 bases from J, the junction contained 5 bases not matched to a gene. Germline V gene lookup returns CDR1 ENHRY and CDR2 SYGVKD.

Judged by abundance, this clonotype is medium-sized. The chain uses TRBV7-9 and TRBJ2-3; D possibly matches TRBD1 or TRBD2 (5 bases each). The CDR3 spans 15 residues. The germline gives CDR1 SEHNR, CDR2 FQNEAQ (reference sequence). V was cut by 5 bases and J by 2 bases, with 14 bases left in between. In DNA form, the CDR3 reads TGTGCCAGCAGCCCCCGGGACGGACCCACAGATACGCAGTATTTT. It is translated as CASSPRDGPTDTQYF.

There are many counts of this clonotype. J is TRBJ1-2 and V is TRBV4-3; the D is unclear. V lost 4 bases to trimming and J lost 7 bases, with 16 bases between them. Per germline, CDR1 LGHNA and CDR2 YSLEER. There are 14 residues in the CDR3. The CDR3 here is CASSPQPGSSGYTF. The CDR3, as DNA: TGCGCCAGCAGCCCTCAACCTGGGAGTAGTGGCTACACCTTC.

Ten or more counts support this clonotype. The rearrangement joins TRBV29-1 to TRBJ1-2; D uncertain. CDR3 size: 15 residues. The V and J ends lost 6 bases and 0 bases respectively, with 17 bases between them. CDR1 is SQVTM and CDR2 is ANQGSEA in the germline V gene. The CDR3 is CSVQGFHGSNYGYTF. In DNA, the CDR3 is TGCAGCGTCCAAGGGTTCCATGGCTCTAACTATGGCTACACCTTC.

This clonotype appeared many times. CDR3: CASRDYLSTDTQYF. The CDR3 DNA is TGTGCCAGCAGGGACTACCTAAGCACAGATACGCAGTATTTT. This chain links TRBV2 with TRBJ2-3, with D perhaps TRBD2 (6 bases). There are 14 residues in the CDR3. Trimming shortened V by 6 bases and J by 0 bases, and 10 bases separated the two germline ends. Germline V gives CDR1 SNHLY, CDR2 FYNNEI.

In this sample, this clonotype turned up many times. CDR3 bases: TGTGCCAGCGGCGAAGATCAGCCCCAGCATTTT. Encoded protein: CASGEDQPQHF. J is TRBJ1-5 and V is TRBV9; D gene unclear. CDR3 length equals 11 residues. Germline V gives CDR1 SGDLS, CDR2 YYNGEE. V dropped 7 bases and J dropped 5 bases, with 7 bases sitting between them.

This clonotype was counted a few times. The gene calls are TRBV7-9 and TRBJ2-1; 8 nucleotides align to TRBD2. Trimming took 8 bases from V and 9 from J; bases not matched to a gene: 12. Per the germline V gene, CDR1 is SEHNR and CDR2 is FQNEAQ (reference sequence). There are 14 residues in the CDR3. CDR3 nucleotides: TGTGCCAGCTCCGGGCCGGGGGGGGAAGGTGAGCAGTTCTTC. Its protein is CASSGPGGEGEQFF. Full variable domain (remainder filled in from reference TRBV7-9 and TRBJ2-1): DTGVSQNPRHKITKRGQNVTFRCDPISEHNRLYWYRQTLGQGPEFLTYFQNEAQLEKSRLLSDRFSAERPKGSFSTLEIQRTEQGDSAMYLCASSGPGGEGEQFFGPGTRLTVL.

This clonotype was observed at least ten times. The chain couples TRBV12-3 or TRBV12-4 to TRBJ1-2; D is unresolved. Trimming removed 2 bases from V and 2 bases from J, with 9 bases in between. The CDR3 covers 14 residues. CDR3 region: CASSLPGGNYGYTF. The CDR3 DNA is TGTGCCAGCAGTTTACCTGGAGGAAACTATGGCTACACCTTC.

There are many counts of this clonotype. The chain combines TRBV9 with TRBJ2-7, with 9 nucleotides matching TRBD2. V trimming: 0 bases; J trimming: 3 bases; junction bases outside the gene matches: 4. This CDR3 region has 15 residues. In germline, CDR1 is SGDLS, CDR2 YYNGEE. Written as DNA, the CDR3 is TGTGCCAGCAGCGTAGACGCTAGCGGGATCTACGAGCAGTACTTC. This sequence encodes CASSVDASGIYEQYF.

There are many counts of this clonotype. CDR3: CASSSNPYGTDTQYF. The CDR3 DNA is TGTGCCAGCAGCTCTAATCCCTATGGCACAGATACGCAGTATTTT. This chain connects TRBV7-2 to TRBJ2-3, with D unresolved. V lost 4 bases, J lost 1 base, and 12 bases lay in between. The CDR3 contains 15 residues. Germline CDR1 reads SGHTA; CDR2 reads FQGNSA.

This clonotype has just a few counts. J is TRBJ1-1 and V is TRBV5-6; D may be TRBD1 (5 bases). V gave up 2 bases and J gave up 4 bases, with 9 bases separating them. Germline loops: CDR1 SGHDT, CDR2 YYEEEE. This CDR3 spans 13 amino acids. As DNA, the CDR3 is TGTGCCAGCAGCTTCTGGGGCGGCACTGAAGCTTTCTTT. Translated, it gives CASSFWGGTEAFF.

This clonotype was detected ten times or more. The chain joins TRBV19 to TRBJ2-1; weak D call: TRBD1 (6 bases). The CDR3 sequence is 14 residues long. V dropped 2 bases and J dropped 4 bases, with 9 bases sitting between them. Per the germline V gene, CDR1 is LNHDA and CDR2 is SQIVND (reference sequence). The CDR3 sequence is CASSIRDNYNEQFF. The CDR3 nucleotides are TGTGCCAGTAGTATAAGGGACAATTACAATGAGCAGTTCTTC.

There are many counts of this clonotype. The chain couples TRBV12-3 or TRBV12-4 to TRBJ2-1; TRBD2 matches at 7 bases. Trimming removed 8 bases from V and 0 bases from J; junction bases left unmatched: 7. This CDR3 is built from 15 residues. Here the CDR3 DNA reads TGTGCCAGCGGGAGGGGTCTCAGCTCCTACAATGAGCAGTTCTTC. Encoded protein: CASGRGLSSYNEQFF.

This clonotype was detected many times. The J gene is TRBJ2-3, the V gene TRBV25-1; D not certain. V lost 1 base to trimming and J lost 3 bases, with 8 bases between them. The CDR3 has 14 residues. The germline V gene encodes CDR1 MGHDK and CDR2 SYGVNS. The CDR3 bases are TGTGCCAGCAGTGAATCTTCTTTGACAGATACGCAGTATTTT. Translating gives CASSESSLTDTQYF.